This TCR beta chain emerged from a study of T cell changes during pregnancy in multiple sclerosis. Clones were sequenced by immunoSEQ multiplex PCR, and TCRdb holds only the in-frame ones, with some missing. This table has tens of thousands of clones, 80% to 95% appearing once. The ends were cut back, 1 base at V and 1 base at J, with 11 bases in the middle. Germline CDR1 is MNHNS and CDR2 is SASEGT. The CDR3 has 16 residues. This rearrangement joins TRBV6-1 to TRBJ1-3; D unresolved. The source is a female donor with multiple sclerosis, enrolled in a pregnancy study. Sequencing used peripheral blood, obtained after pregnancy. CDR3 nucleotide sequence: TGTGCCAGCAGTGAAGTGCTGGGCCCGTCTGGAAACACCATATATTTT. This translates into CASSEVLGPSGNTIYF.